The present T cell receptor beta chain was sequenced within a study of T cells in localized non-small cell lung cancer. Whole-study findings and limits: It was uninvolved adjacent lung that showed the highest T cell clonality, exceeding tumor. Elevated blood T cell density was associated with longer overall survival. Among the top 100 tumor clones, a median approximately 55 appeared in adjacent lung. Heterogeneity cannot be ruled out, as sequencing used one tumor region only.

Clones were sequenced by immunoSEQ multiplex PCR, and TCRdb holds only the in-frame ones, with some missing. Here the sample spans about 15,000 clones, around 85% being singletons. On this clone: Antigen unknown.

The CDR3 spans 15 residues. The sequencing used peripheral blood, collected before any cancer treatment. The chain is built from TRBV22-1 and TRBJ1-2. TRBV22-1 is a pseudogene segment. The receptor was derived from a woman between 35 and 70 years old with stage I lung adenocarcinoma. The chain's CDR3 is CPGRREARKTYGYTF. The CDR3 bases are TGTCCTGGGAGAAGGGAAGCGAGAAAGACCTATGGCTACACCTTC.